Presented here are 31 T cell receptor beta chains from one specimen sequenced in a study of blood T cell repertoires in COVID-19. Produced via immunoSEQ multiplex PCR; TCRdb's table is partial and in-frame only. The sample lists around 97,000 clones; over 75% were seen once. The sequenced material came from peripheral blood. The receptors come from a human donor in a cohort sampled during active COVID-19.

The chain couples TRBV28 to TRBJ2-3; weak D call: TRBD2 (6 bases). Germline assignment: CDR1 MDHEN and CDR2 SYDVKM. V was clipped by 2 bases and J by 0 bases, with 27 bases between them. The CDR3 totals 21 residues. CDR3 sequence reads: CASSLPGGGLLPPSSTDTQYF. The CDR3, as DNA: TGTGCCAGCAGTTTACCCGGGGGAGGACTACTCCCTCCTTCTAGCACAGATACGCAGTATTTT. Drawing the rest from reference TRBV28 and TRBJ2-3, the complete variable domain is DVKVTQSSRYLVKRTGEKVFLECVQDMDHENMFWYRQDPGLGLRLIYFSYDVKMKEKGDIPEGYSVSREKKERFSLILESASTNQTSMYLCASSLPGGGLLPPSSTDTQYFGPGTRLTVL.

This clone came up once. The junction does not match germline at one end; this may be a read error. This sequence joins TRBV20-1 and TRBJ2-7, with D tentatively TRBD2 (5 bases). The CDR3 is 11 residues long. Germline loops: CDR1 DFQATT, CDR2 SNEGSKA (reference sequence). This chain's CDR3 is CSAPDAGLLSF. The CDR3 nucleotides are TGCAGTGCTCCCGATGCTGGACTCCTCTCCTTC.

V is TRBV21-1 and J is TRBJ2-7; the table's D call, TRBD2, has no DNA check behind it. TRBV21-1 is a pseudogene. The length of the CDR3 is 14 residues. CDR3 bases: TGTGCCAGCAGCAAAGATCAGCGGGTCTTAGAGCAGTACTTC. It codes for CASSKDQRVLEQYF.

The CDR3: CATSRAGSGQETQYF. The DNA for the CDR3 is TGTGCCACCAGCAGAGCGGGTAGCGGCCAAGAGACCCAGTACTTC. This chain uses TRBV15 with TRBJ2-5; D is perhaps TRBD2 (6 bases). Germline CDR1 and CDR2: LNHNV and YYDKDF (reference sequence). The CDR3 has 15 amino acids. The V gene lost 1 base and the J gene lost 1 base, with 10 bases spanning the gap.

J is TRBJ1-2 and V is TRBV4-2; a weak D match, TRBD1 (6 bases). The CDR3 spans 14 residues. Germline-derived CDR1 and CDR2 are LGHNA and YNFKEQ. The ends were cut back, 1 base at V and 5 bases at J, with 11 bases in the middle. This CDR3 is CASSQGGQIYGYTF. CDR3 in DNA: TGTGCCAGCAGCCAAGGTGGACAGATTTATGGCTACACCTTC.

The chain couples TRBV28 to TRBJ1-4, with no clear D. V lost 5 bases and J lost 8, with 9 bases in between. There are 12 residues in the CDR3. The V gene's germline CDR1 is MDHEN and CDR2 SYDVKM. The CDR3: CASSPLREKLFF. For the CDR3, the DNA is TGTGCCAGCAGTCCATTGCGGGAAAAACTGTTTTTT.

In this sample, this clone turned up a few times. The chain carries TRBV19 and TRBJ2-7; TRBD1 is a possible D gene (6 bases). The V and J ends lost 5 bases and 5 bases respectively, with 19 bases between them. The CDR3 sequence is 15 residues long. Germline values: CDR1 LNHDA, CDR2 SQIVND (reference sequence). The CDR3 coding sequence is TGTGCCAGTAGTCTGACTGACAGGCAAATCAACGAGCAGTACTTC. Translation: CASSLTDRQINEQYF.

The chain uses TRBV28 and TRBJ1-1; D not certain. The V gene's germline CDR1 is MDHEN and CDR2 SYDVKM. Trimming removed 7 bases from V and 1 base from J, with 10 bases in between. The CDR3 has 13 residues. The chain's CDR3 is CASTISRNTEAFF. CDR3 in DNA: TGTGCCAGCACCATAAGTAGGAACACTGAAGCTTTCTTT.

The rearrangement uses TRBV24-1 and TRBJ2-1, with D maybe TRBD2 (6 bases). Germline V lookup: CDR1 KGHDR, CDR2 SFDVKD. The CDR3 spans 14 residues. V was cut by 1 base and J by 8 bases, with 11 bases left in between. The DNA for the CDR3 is TGTGCCACCAGTGATTTAGGCGGGGTCCATGAGCAGTTCTTC. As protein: CATSDLGGVHEQFF.

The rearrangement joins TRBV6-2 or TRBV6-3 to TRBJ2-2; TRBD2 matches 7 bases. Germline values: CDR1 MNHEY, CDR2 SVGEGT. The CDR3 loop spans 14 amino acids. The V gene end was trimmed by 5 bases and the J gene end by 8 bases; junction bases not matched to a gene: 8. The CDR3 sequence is CASSGLVGYGELFF. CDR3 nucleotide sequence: TGTGCCAGCAGTGGACTAGTGGGGTATGGGGAGCTGTTTTTT.

CDR3 coding DNA: TGTGCCAGCAGCTTCCTTCTGGGGAGTGAGCAGTACTTC. Translation: CASSFLLGSEQYF. V and J are TRBV3-1 (or the pseudogene TRBV3-2) and TRBJ2-7; possibly TRBD2 for D (5 bases). The CDR3 length is 13 residues. Germline V gene data show CDR1 as LGHDT and CDR2 as YNNKEL (reference sequence). Deletions cut 5 bases from V and 7 bases from J, with 15 bases between.

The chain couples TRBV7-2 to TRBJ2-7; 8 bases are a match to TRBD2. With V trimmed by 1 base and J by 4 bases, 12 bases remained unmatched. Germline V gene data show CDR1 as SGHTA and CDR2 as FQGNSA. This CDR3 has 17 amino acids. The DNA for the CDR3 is TGTGCCAGCAGCTTAGAGGCGGGCGGGGGGTTTAGGTACGAGCAGTACTTC. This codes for CASSLEAGGGFRYEQYF. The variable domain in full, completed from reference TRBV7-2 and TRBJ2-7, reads GAGVSQSPSNKVTEKGKDVELRCDPISGHTALYWYRQSLGQGLEFLIYFQGNSAPDKSGLPSDRFSAERTGGSVSTLTIQRTQQEDSAVYLCASSLEAGGGFRYEQYFGPGTRLTVT.

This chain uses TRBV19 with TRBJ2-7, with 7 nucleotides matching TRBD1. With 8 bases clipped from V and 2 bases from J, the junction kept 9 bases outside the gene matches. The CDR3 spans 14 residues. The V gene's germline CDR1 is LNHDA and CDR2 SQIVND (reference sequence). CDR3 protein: CASSDLTGTYEQYF. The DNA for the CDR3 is TGTGCCAGTTCCGACTTGACAGGGACCTACGAGCAGTACTTC. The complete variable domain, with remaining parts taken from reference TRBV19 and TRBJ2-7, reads DGGITQSPKYLFRKEGQNVTLSCEQNLNHDAMYWYRQDPGQGLRLIYYSQIVNDFQKGDIAEGYSVSREKKESFPLTVTSAQKNPTAFYLCASSDLTGTYEQYFGPGTRLTVT.

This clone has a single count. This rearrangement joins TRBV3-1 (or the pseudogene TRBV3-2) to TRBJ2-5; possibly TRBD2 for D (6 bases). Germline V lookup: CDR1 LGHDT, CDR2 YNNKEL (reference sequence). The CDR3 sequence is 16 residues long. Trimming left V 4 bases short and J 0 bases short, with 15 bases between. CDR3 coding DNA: TGTGCCAGCAGCCCCAACCTGGGGGGTGACCAAGAGACCCAGTACTTC. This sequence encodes CASSPNLGGDQETQYF.

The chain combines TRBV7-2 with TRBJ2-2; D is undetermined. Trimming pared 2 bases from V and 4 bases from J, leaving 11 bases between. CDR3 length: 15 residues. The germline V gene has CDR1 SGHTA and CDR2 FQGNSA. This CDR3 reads CASSLRDGRTGELFF. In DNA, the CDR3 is TGTGCCAGCAGCTTACGTGATGGGCGCACCGGGGAGCTGTTTTTT.

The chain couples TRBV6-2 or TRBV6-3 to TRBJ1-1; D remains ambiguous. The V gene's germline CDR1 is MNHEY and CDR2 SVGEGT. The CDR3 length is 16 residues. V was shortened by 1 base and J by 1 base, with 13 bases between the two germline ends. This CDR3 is CASSYWEETKNTEAFF. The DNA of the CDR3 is TGTGCCAGCAGTTACTGGGAGGAGACAAAGAACACTGAAGCTTTCTTT.

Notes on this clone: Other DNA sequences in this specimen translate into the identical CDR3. The CDR3 is CASSQRRSSYNEQFF. CDR3 bases: TGTGCCAGCAGCCAACGACGGAGCTCCTACAATGAGCAGTTCTTC. This chain links TRBV7-2 with TRBJ2-1; D ambiguous. V shed 5 bases and J shed 0 bases, with 11 bases lying between them. CDR3 length equals 15 residues. Germline V gene sequence: CDR1 SGHTA, CDR2 FQGNSA. The whole variable domain, remainder taken from reference TRBV7-2 and TRBJ2-1, is GAGVSQSPSNKVTEKGKDVELRCDPISGHTALYWYRQSLGQGLEFLIYFQGNSAPDKSGLPSDRFSAERTGGSVSTLTIQRTQQEDSAVYLCASSQRRSSYNEQFFGPGTRLTVL.

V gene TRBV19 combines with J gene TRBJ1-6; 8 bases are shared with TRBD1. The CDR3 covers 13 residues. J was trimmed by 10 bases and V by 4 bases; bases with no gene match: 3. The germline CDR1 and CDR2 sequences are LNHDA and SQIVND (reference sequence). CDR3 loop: CASSNTGGSPLHF. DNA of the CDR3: TGTGCCAGTAGTAACACAGGGGGATCACCCCTCCACTTT.

The CDR3 bases are TGTGCCAGCAGCCCGCCGGGGGGGGGTAACTCCTACGAGCAGTACTTC. Translating it yields CASSPPGGGNSYEQYF. The chain links TRBV13 to TRBJ2-7, with TRBD2 matching over 8 bases. J was trimmed by 0 bases and V by 5 bases; bases with no gene match: 9. The CDR3 has 16 residues. In germline, CDR1 is PRHDT, CDR2 FYEKMQ (reference sequence).

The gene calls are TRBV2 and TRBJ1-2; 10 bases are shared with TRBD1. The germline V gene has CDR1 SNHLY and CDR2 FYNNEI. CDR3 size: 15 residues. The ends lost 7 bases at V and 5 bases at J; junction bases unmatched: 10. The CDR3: CASKPWTGGGYGYTF. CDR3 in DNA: TGTGCCAGCAAGCCATGGACAGGGGGAGGGTATGGCTACACCTTC.

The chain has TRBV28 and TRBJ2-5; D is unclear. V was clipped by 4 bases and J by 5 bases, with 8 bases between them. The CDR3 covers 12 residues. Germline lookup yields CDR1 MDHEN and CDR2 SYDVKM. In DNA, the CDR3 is TGTGCCAGCAGTTCCCTTGGCGAGACCCAGTACTTC. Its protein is CASSSLGETQYF.

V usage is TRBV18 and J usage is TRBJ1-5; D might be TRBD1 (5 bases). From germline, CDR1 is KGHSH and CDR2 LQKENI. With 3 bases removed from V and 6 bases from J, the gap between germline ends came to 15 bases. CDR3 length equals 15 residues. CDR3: CASSPEAGRAQPQHF. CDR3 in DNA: TGTGCCAGCTCACCTGAGGCGGGGCGAGCTCAGCCCCAGCATTTT. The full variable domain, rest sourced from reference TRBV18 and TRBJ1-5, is NAGVMQNPRHLVRRRGQEARLRCSPMKGHSHVYWYRQLPEEGLKFMVYLQKENIIDESGMPKERFSAEFPKEGPSILRIQQVVRGDSAAYFCASSPEAGRAQPQHFGDGTRLSIL.

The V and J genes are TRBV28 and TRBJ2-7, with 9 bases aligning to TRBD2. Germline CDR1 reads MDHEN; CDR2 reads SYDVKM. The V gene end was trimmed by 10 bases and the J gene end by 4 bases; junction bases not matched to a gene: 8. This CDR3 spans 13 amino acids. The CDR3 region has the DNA TGTGCCATCCGGACTAGCGACAGGTACGAGCAGTACTTC. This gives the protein CAIRTSDRYEQYF.

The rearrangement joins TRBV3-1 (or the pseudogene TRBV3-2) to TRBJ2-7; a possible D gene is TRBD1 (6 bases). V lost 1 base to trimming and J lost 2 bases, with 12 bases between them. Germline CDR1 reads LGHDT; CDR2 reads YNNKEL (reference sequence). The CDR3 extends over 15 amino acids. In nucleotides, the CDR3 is TGTGCCAGCAGCCAAGTCCCCGGACAGACCTACGAGCAGTACTTC. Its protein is CASSQVPGQTYEQYF.

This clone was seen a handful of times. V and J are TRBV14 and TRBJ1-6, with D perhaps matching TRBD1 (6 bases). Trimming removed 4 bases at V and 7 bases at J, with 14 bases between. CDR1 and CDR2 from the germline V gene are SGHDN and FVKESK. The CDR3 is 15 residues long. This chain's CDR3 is CASSLRTVANSPLHF. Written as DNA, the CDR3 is TGTGCCAGCAGCCTTCGGACAGTCGCAAATTCACCCCTCCACTTT.

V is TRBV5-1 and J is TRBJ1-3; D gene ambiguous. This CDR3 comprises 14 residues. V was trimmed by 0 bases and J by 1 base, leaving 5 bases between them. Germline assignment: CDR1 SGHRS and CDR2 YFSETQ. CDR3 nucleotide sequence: TGCGCCAGCAGCTTGGGAGAGTCTGGAAACACCATATATTTT. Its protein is CASSLGESGNTIYF.

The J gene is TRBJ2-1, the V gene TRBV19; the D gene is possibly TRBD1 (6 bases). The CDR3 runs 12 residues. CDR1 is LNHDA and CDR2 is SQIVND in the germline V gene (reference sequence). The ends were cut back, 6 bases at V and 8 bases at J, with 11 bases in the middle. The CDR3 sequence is CASRGDKDEQFF. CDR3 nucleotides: TGTGCCAGTAGGGGGGACAAGGATGAGCAGTTCTTC. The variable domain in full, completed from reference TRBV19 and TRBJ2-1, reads DGGITQSPKYLFRKEGQNVTLSCEQNLNHDAMYWYRQDPGQGLRLIYYSQIVNDFQKGDIAEGYSVSREKKESFPLTVTSAQKNPTAFYLCASRGDKDEQFFGPGTRLTVL.

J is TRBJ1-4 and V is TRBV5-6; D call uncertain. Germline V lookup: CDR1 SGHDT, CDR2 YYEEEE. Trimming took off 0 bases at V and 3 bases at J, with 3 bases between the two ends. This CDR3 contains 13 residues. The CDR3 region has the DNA TGTGCCAGCAGCTTGGGGCCTAATGAAAAACTGTTTTTT. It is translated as CASSLGPNEKLFF.

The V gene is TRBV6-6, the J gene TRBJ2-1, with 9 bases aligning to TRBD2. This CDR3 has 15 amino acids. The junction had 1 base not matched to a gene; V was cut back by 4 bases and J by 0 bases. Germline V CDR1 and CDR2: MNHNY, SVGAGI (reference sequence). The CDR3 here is CASSSSGDSYNEQFF. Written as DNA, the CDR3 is TGTGCCAGCAGTTCTAGCGGGGACTCCTACAATGAGCAGTTCTTC.

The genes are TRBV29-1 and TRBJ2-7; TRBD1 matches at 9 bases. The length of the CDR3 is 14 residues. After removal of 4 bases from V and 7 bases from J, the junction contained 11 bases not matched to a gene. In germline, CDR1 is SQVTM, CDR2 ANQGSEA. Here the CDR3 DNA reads TGCAGCGTTGTACCCTGGGACAGGGATGATGAGCAGTACTTC. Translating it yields CSVVPWDRDDEQYF.

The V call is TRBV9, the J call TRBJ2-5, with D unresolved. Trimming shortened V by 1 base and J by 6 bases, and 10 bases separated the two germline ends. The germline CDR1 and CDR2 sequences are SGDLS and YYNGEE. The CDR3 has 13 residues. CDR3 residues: CASSVTSAQTQYF. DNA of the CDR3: TGTGCCAGCAGCGTAACCAGCGCACAGACCCAGTACTTC.